These T cell receptor beta chains were read from a single sample in a study of shared clonotypes between healthy human individuals. Assay used: immunoSEQ multiplex PCR; TCRdb lists only in-frame clones, some missing. The sample includes roughly 650,000 clones, about 95% seen only once; the top ten take approximately 0.12%. The sequenced material came from naive CD8+ T cells sorted from blood. These receptor sequences come from a woman in her thirties in good health. The CDR3 runs from the conserved cysteine through the conserved F or W. Each record gives: V gene, D gene, clone size, J gene, CDR3 protein, CDR3 DNA. The D gene is left open where the match is weak. For some rows the clone size is stated as once, few or many, or as a class when expanded; others skip it.

TRBV19	TRBD1	.	TRBJ1-2	CASSPDRGYNYGYTF	TGTGCCAGTAGTCCGGACAGGGGGTATAACTATGGCTACACCTTC
TRBV29-1	TRBD1	.	TRBJ2-2	CSVLQGAGELFF	TGCAGCGTTCTCCAGGGGGCCGGGGAGCTGTTTTTT
TRBV9	TRBD1	.	TRBJ2-7	CASSPTGHEQYF	TGTGCCAGCAGCCCGACAGGGCACGAGCAGTACTTC
TRBV27	TRBD2	.	TRBJ2-7	CASSWTSGRAFLGEQYF	TGTGCCAGCAGTTGGACTAGCGGGAGGGCCTTTCTAGGGGAGCAGTACTTC
TRBV5-4	.	few	TRBJ2-7	CASSSVGEQYF	TGTGCCAGCAGCTCGGTCGGCGAGCAGTACTTC
TRBV28	.	.	TRBJ1-4	CASRTTNEKLFF	TGTGCCAGCAGAACAACTAATGAAAAACTGTTTTTT
TRBV13	TRBD2	.	TRBJ2-7	CASSLGPAGVSDEQYF	TGTGCCAGCAGCTTAGGGCCAGCGGGAGTTTCCGACGAGCAGTACTTC
TRBV5-1	TRBD1	.	TRBJ1-2	CASSVGQGAHYGYTF	TGCGCCAGCAGCGTCGGACAGGGGGCTCACTATGGCTACACCTTC
TRBV10-1	.	few	TRBJ1-3	CASSDGNTIYF	TGCGCCAGCAGTGATGGAAACACCATATATTTT
TRBV6-5	.	.	TRBJ1-4	CASSGGESEKLFF	TGTGCCAGCAGTGGGGGGGAGAGTGAAAAACTGTTTTTT
TRBV11-2	.	.	TRBJ1-2	CASSPHSVYGYTF	TGTGCCAGCAGCCCACATTCCGTCTATGGCTACACCTTC
TRBV19	TRBD1	.	TRBJ2-7	CASSVRDRPYEQYF	TGTGCCAGTAGTGTCCGGGACAGACCCTACGAGCAGTACTTC
TRBV6-5	TRBD1	.	TRBJ1-1	CASSYGQGHFAFF	TGTGCCAGCAGTTACGGACAGGGGCATTTCGCTTTCTTT
TRBV19	TRBD2	once	TRBJ2-1	CASSIGLAGFYNEQFF	TGTGCCAGTAGTATTGGACTAGCGGGGTTCTACAATGAGCAGTTCTTC
TRBV7-2	.	.	TRBJ1-2	CASSLGDPNVQGYTF	TGTGCCAGCAGCTTAGGCGACCCGAACGTTCAAGGCTACACCTTC
TRBV5-4	.	.	TRBJ2-2	CASSLAQGSSGELFF	TGTGCCAGCAGCTTGGCCCAGGGAAGTTCGGGGGAGCTGTTTTTT
TRBV4-1	TRBD2	once	TRBJ2-2	CASSQVFGTSETGELFF	TGCGCCAGCAGCCAAGTTTTCGGGACTAGCGAAACCGGGGAGCTGTTTTTT
TRBV2	.	.	TRBJ1-2	CASSGVFNYGYTF	TGTGCCAGCAGCGGAGTTTTCAACTATGGCTACACCTTC
TRBV19	.	.	TRBJ2-1	CASSIGSSYNEQFF	TGTGCCAGTAGTATCGGGAGTTCCTACAATGAGCAGTTCTTC
TRBV27	TRBD2	once	TRBJ2-1	CASSWTSGPYNEQFF	TGTGCCAGCAGTTGGACTAGCGGACCCTACAATGAGCAGTTCTTC
TRBV4-1	TRBD2	.	TRBJ2-7	CASSQGGLAATYEQYF	TGCGCCAGCAGCCAAGGTGGACTAGCGGCAACCTACGAGCAGTACTTC
TRBV6-5	.	.	TRBJ2-3	CASSSWTRGSTDTQYF	TGTGCCAGCAGTTCATGGACCCGCGGGTCCACAGATACGCAGTATTTT
TRBV19	TRBD2	.	TRBJ2-1	CASSYIAGNEQFF	TGTGCCAGTAGTTACATAGCGGGAAATGAGCAGTTCTTC
TRBV28	.	.	TRBJ2-7	CASSLSQTTTYEQYF	TGTGCCAGCAGCCTTTCCCAGACAACTACCTACGAGCAGTACTTC
TRBV4-1	.	.	TRBJ2-7	CASSQYLEQYF	TGCGCCAGCAGCCAATATTTGGAGCAGTACTTC
TRBV28	.	.	TRBJ2-6	CASRPGADSYFSGANVLTF	TGTGCCAGCAGACCAGGGGCAGACAGCTACTTCTCTGGGGCCAACGTCCTGACTTTC
TRBV7-2	TRBD1	.	TRBJ2-3	CASSLTGGITDTQYF	TGTGCCAGCAGCTTAACAGGGGGTATCACAGATACGCAGTATTTT
TRBV4-1	.	.	TRBJ2-5	CASSPPPGSSQETQYF	TGCGCCAGCAGCCCGCCCCCGGGGAGCTCCCAAGAGACCCAGTACTTC
TRBV29-1	.	.	TRBJ2-1	CSVVAGNYNEQFF	TGCAGCGTTGTAGCAGGGAATTACAATGAGCAGTTCTTC
TRBV2	TRBD1	.	TRBJ2-3	CASSENYGTGGTDTQYF	TGTGCCAGCAGTGAGAATTATGGGACAGGGGGCACAGATACGCAGTATTTT
TRBV29-1	.	.	TRBJ2-7	CSVTGRSYEQYF	TGCAGCGTTACCGGACGGTCCTACGAGCAGTACTTC
TRBV6-5	.	.	TRBJ2-2	CASSSEPNTGELFF	TGTGCCAGCAGCAGCGAACCGAACACCGGGGAGCTGTTTTTT
TRBV19	.	.	TRBJ1-5	CASTPVPGIGDQPQHF	TGTGCCAGTACTCCCGTACCAGGGATCGGCGATCAGCCCCAGCATTTT
TRBV12-5	.	.	TRBJ2-2	CASGLSGGELFF	TGTGCTAGTGGTTTGTCGGGCGGGGAGCTGTTTTTT
TRBV4-2	.	.	TRBJ2-7	CASSPLGAGKYSYEQYF	TGTGCCAGCAGCCCACTGGGGGCAGGAAAATACTCCTACGAGCAGTACTTC
TRBV28	.	.	TRBJ1-3	CASSLRVFSGNTIYF	TGTGCCAGCAGTTTGAGGGTTTTCTCTGGAAACACCATATATTTT
TRBV29-1	.	.	TRBJ2-1	CSVETPDTPHEQFF	TGCAGCGTTGAAACTCCCGACACCCCTCATGAGCAGTTCTTC
TRBV7-9	.	.	TRBJ1-1	CASSLAEAFF	TGTGCCAGCAGCTTAGCCGAAGCTTTCTTT
TRBV5-1	TRBD1	.	TRBJ1-2	CASSLGPGQGQDYGYTF	TGCGCCAGCAGCTTGGGGCCGGGACAGGGGCAGGACTATGGCTACACCTTC
TRBV2	.	.	TRBJ1-3	CASNSWTSSGNTIYF	TGTGCCAGCAACTCGTGGACAAGCTCTGGAAACACCATATATTTT
TRBV7-3	TRBD2	.	TRBJ2-1	CASSLMTMGLAAYNEQFF	TGTGCCAGCAGCTTAATGACAATGGGACTAGCGGCCTACAATGAGCAGTTCTTC
TRBV7-9	.	once	TRBJ2-7	CASTAANRPYEQYF	TGTGCCAGCACCGCCGCAAACAGACCCTACGAGCAGTACTTC
TRBV2	.	once	TRBJ2-7	CASSDFFTGNYEQYF	TGTGCCAGCAGTGACTTTTTTACGGGAAACTACGAGCAGTACTTC
TRBV7-2	TRBD2	.	TRBJ2-7	CASSLLPASGSSYEQYF	TGTGCCAGCAGCTTACTCCCCGCTAGCGGAAGCTCCTACGAGCAGTACTTC
TRBV27	TRBD2	.	TRBJ2-1	CASSPGTSGRVEQFF	TGTGCCAGCAGTCCTGGGACTAGCGGGAGGGTTGAGCAGTTCTTC
TRBV6-1	.	.	TRBJ1-2	CASSEAPGGYTF	TGTGCCAGCAGTGAAGCTCCGGGTGGCTACACCTTC